This TCR delta chain derives from a study of gamma delta lymphoproliferative disorders and STAT genes. Overall study context: For the delta chain, EuroClonality-NGS standard procedure was applied.

Genomic DNA from isolated PBMCs served as the sequencing template. The control group comprised age- and sex-matched healthy adult blood donors. Germline CDR1 and CDR2: GEAIGNYY and EKD. The CDR3 sequence is 18 residues long. Concerning this clone: One base separates it from a far larger clone, so it is likely a read error. This specimen includes other DNA sequences encoding the same CDR3.

TCRdb re-called clones from the multiplex PCR reads using CATT. This table has some 1,200 delta-chain clones, less than 2% appearing once. The sequence came from a human donor in good health. The chain uses TRDV2 and TRDJ3; D might be TRDD3 (5 bases). Input material: blood. In DNA form, the CDR3 reads TGTGCTTGTCCATCGGTTGGGGTAAGCTCCTGGGACACCCGACAGATGTTTTTC. Translated, it gives CACPSVGVSSWDTRQMFF.